The present entry profiles one TCR beta chain with its context. The source of the sample is a study of blood T cell repertoires in COVID-19. Overall study: Italy, Spain and the United States were the sources of the convalescent and acute COVID-19 samples.

Sequencing used immunoSEQ multiplex PCR; TCRdb keeps in-frame clones, though not all of them. This repertoire shows approximately 270,000 clones, around 90% found once; its top ten account for roughly 2.2%. The sample comprised peripheral blood. The source is a man in his forties or fifties with acute or convalescent COVID-19.

The CDR3 reads CASRGRGNGLNTEAFF. The CDR3 bases are TGTGCCAGCCGGGGGAGGGGGAATGGGTTGAACACTGAAGCTTTCTTT. The chain joins TRBV2 to TRBJ1-1; a weak D match, TRBD1 (6 bases). CDR3 length equals 16 residues. The V end lost 8 bases, the J end lost 0 bases, and 19 bases lay between the germline ends. Germline CDR1 SNHLY, CDR2 FYNNEI.